This T cell receptor (beta chain) was observed in a study of T cell clones after liver transplantation. Background on the study: Liver transplant recipients had immunosuppression withdrawal attempted within 2 years. Subjects received no induction therapy and standard immunosuppression until randomization at 12-24 months post-transplant. Patients counted as tolerant after at least one year off all immunosuppression, enzymes not exceeding twice normal. General study results and limits: Circulating graft-donor-reactive CD4 TCRbeta sequences fell significantly post-transplant in most of the 8 subjects.

The CDR3 consists of 15 residues. The germline gives CDR1 SGHNT, CDR2 YYREEE (reference sequence). V lost 4 bases to trimming and J lost 3 bases; unmatched junction nucleotides: 3. Sequencing used immunoSEQ multiplex PCR; TCRdb keeps in-frame clones, though not all of them. The sample consists of some 33,000 clones, around 94% of them appearing once. Notes on this clone: No antigen is known for it.

The sequence came from a human patient who received a liver transplant. The graft donor may be the source of some T cells. The sequenced sample was CD8+ T cells from blood, obtained 12 months after liver transplant. The chain combines TRBV5-4 with TRBJ2-3, with 12 bases fitting TRBD2. CDR3 DNA sequence: TGTGCCAGCAGCAAACTAGCGGGAGGTACAGATACGCAGTATTTT. It yields the protein CASSKLAGGTDTQYF.